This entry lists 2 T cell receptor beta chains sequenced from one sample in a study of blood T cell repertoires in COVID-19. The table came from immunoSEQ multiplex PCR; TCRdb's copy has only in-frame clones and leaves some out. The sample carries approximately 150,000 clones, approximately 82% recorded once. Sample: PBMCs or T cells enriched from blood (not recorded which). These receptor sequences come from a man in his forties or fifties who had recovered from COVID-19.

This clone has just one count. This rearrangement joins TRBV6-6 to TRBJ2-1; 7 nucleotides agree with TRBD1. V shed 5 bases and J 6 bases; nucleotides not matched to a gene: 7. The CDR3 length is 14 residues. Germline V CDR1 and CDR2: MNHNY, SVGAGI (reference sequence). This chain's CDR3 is CASSRQGGRNEQFF. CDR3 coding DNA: TGTGCCAGCAGTAGACAGGGTGGGCGCAATGAGCAGTTCTTC.

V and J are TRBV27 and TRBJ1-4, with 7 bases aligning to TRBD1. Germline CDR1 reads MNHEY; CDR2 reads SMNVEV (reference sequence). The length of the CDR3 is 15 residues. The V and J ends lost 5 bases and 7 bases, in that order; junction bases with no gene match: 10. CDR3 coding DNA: TGTGCCAGCAGTACCCGGACAGGTGGGGGTGAAAAACTGTTTTTT. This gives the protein CASSTRTGGGEKLFF.